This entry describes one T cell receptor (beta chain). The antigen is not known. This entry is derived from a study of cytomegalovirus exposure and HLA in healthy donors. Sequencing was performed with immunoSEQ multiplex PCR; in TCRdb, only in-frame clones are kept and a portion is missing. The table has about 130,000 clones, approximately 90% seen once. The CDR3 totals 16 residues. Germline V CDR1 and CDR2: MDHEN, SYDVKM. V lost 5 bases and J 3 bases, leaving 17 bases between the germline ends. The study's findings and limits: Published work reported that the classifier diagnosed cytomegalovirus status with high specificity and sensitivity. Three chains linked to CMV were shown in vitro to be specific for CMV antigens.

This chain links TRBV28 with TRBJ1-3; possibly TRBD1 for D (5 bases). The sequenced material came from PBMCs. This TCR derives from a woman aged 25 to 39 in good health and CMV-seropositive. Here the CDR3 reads CASSTGTFTLGNTIYF. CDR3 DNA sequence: TGTGCCAGCAGTACGGGGACTTTCACCCTTGGAAACACCATATATTTT.